The rows below give T cell receptor beta chains drawn from one sample of a study of identical twins. MiXCR, applied by TCRdb to the 5' RACE reads, yields one record per CDR3 protein. The table lists around 960,000 distinct CDR3 sequences, around an eighth of them singletons, with 1.5% to 2% in the top ten. This same sample was also taken into another study, of yellow fever vaccine responses in identical twins.

The sample taken for sequencing was PBMCs. The receptor set was obtained from a woman aged 18 to 35 in good health. Both conserved end residues are part of each CDR3. The D gene is left open where the match is weak. The size field is filled for only some rows; it gives once, few, many or a size class.

d_call j_call v_call clone_size cdr3_aa cdr3_nt
TRBD2 TRBJ2-5 TRBV7-9 few CASSTAGLAGEETQYF TGTGCCAGCAGCACCGCGGGACTAGCGGGGGAAGAGACCCAGTACTTC
TRBD1 TRBJ1-4 TRBV20-1 - CGQEVGNEKLFF TGCGGACAGGAGGTGGGAAATGAAAAACTGTTTTTT
TRBD2 TRBJ2-5 TRBV6-5 - CASSWTSGGVSQYF TGTGCCAGCAGTTGGACTAGCGGGGGGGTGTCCCAGTACTTC
- TRBJ2-3 TRBV6-1 many CASSEGGGGVDTQYF TGTGCCAGCAGTGAGGGGGGGGGCGGGGTGGATACGCAGTATTTT
- TRBJ1-2 TRBV29-1 many CSVETGYNYGYTF TGCAGCGTTGAAACAGGCTATAACTATGGCTACACCTTC
- TRBJ2-1 TRBV6-5 few CASSYGGIYNEQFF TGTGCCAGCAGTTACGGGGGGATCTACAATGAGCAGTTCTTC
TRBD2 TRBJ2-7 TRBV3-1 - CAFCPRPGTSGRALYEQYF TGTGCCTTCTGTCCGCGTCCCGGGACTAGCGGGAGGGCCCTCTACGAGCAGTACTTC
- TRBJ2-5 TRBV20-1 few CSAAAGTQYF TGCAGTGCCGCCGCCGGGACCCAGTACTTC
TRBD2 TRBJ2-7 TRBV4-1 - CASSQLPGLARTYEQYF TGCGCCAGCAGCCAACTCCCGGGACTAGCGAGAACCTACGAGCAGTACTTC
- TRBJ2-2 TRBV5-1 few CASSYIPGTASGELFF TGCGCCAGCAGCTACATTCCCGGGACCGCGTCCGGGGAGCTGTTTTTT
- TRBJ2-3 TRBV7-2 - CASSLRGAYTDTQYF TGTGCCAGCAGCCTACGGGGGGCATACACAGATACGCAGTATTTT
TRBD1 TRBJ1-1 TRBV11-2 few CASSLVPRGRTEAFF TGTGCCAGCAGCTTAGTCCCCAGGGGGCGGACTGAAGCTTTCTTT
- TRBJ2-1 TRBV2 many CASSTEGYSYNEQFF TGTGCCAGCAGTACCGAGGGGTATAGCTACAATGAGCAGTTCTTC